A single sample is the source of the 17 T cell receptor beta chains below, sequenced in a study of CD8 T cells in Susac syndrome. cDNA came from 0.5 to 1 ug RNA primed by random hexamers. TCRdb called the immunoSEQ multiplex PCR reads again in MiXCR, with one record for every CDR3 protein. The repertoire holds some 190,000 distinct CDR3 sequences, more than 90% seen once, with approximately 0.09% in the top ten. Specimen: CD4+ T cells from PBMCs. Receptors originate from a human donor with multiple sclerosis.

The V gene is TRBV30, the J gene TRBJ1-6; tentatively, D is TRBD1 (6 bases). Germline V lookup: CDR1 GTSNPN, CDR2 SVGIG (reference sequence). Between the trimmed V and J ends, which lost 3 bases and 11 bases, there was a span of 20 bases. The CDR3 runs to 15 residues. The CDR3 loop reads CAWSPPGGRDPPLHF. In nucleotides, the CDR3 is TGTGCCTGGAGCCCACCGGGGGGGCGCGACCCACCCCTCCACTTT.

The DNA of the CDR3 is TGTGCCATCAGTGTTGCGGGCGGTGAGCAGTTCTTC. This sequence encodes CAISVAGGEQFF. J is TRBJ2-1 and V is TRBV10-3; a possible D gene is TRBD2 (5 bases). The CDR3 is 12 residues long. The V and J ends lost 4 bases and 9 bases respectively, with 10 bases between them. Germline V gives CDR1 ENHRY, CDR2 SYGVKD.

The V call is TRBV7-9, the J call TRBJ2-2; 8 bases are shared with TRBD1. CDR1 and CDR2 (germline): SEHNR, FQNEAQ (reference sequence). CDR3 length: 16 residues. Trimming at V came to 2 bases and at J to 6 bases, leaving 8 bases not matched to a gene. The CDR3 coding sequence is TGTGCCAGCAGCTTACAGGGGGCCCACTATCCCGGGGAGCTGTTTTTT. It is translated as CASSLQGAHYPGELFF. The full variable domain, completed using reference TRBV7-9 and TRBJ2-2, is DTGVSQNPRHKITKRGQNVTFRCDPISEHNRLYWYRQTLGQGPEFLTYFQNEAQLEKSRLLSDRFSAERPKGSFSTLEIQRTEQGDSAMYLCASSLQGAHYPGELFFGEGSRLTVL.

The genes are TRBV9 and TRBJ2-5, with TRBD2 matching over 8 bases. V dropped 0 bases and J dropped 2; count of bases not matched to a gene: 0. The CDR3 spans 14 residues. CDR1 is SGDLS, CDR2 YYNGEE, per germline. The CDR3 is CASSVAGGQETQYF. CDR3 nucleotide sequence: TGTGCCAGCAGCGTAGCGGGGGGGCAAGAGACCCAGTACTTC.

The rearrangement joins TRBV19 to TRBJ1-5; D might be TRBD1 (6 bases). The CDR3 spans 16 residues. V lost 1 base, J lost 3 bases, and 13 bases lay in between. CDR1 LNHDA and CDR2 SQIVND come from the germline V gene (reference sequence). CDR3 DNA: TGTGCCAGTAGTATAGTCGGCAGGGGATCCAATCAGCCCCAGCATTTT. It codes for CASSIVGRGSNQPQHF.

The chain is built from TRBV29-1 and TRBJ2-7, with D possibly being TRBD1 (5 bases). The germline V gene has CDR1 SQVTM and CDR2 ANQGSEA. The CDR3 loop spans 12 amino acids. The V end lost 4 bases, the J end lost 3 bases, and 10 bases lay between the germline ends. The DNA for the CDR3 is TGCAGCGTTGTCGACAGAATCTACGAGCAGTACTTC. Residues: CSVVDRIYEQYF.

The chain recombines TRBV2 with TRBJ2-3; D remains ambiguous. With 6 bases removed from V and 1 base from J, the gap between germline ends came to 8 bases. The CDR3 sequence is 13 residues long. The germline CDR1 and CDR2 sequences are SNHLY and FYNNEI. CDR3 DNA sequence: TGTGCCAGCAGCTATAGTCGCACAGATACGCAGTATTTT. Protein product: CASSYSRTDTQYF. Variable domain in full (rest from reference TRBV2 and TRBJ2-3): EPEVTQTPSHQVTQMGQEVILRCVPISNHLYFYWYRQILGQKVEFLVSFYNNEISEKSEIFDDQFSVERPDGSNFTLKIRSTKLEDSAMYFCASSYSRTDTQYFGPGTRLTVL.

The genes are TRBV29-1 and TRBJ2-5; 9 bases map to TRBD1. V trimming: 6 bases; J trimming: 5 bases; junction bases outside the gene matches: 16. Germline-derived CDR1 and CDR2 are SQVTM and ANQGSEA. The CDR3 consists of 16 residues. The CDR3 region is CSVAPTGGLNGETQYF. CDR3 in DNA: TGCAGCGTGGCCCCGACAGGGGGATTGAACGGGGAGACCCAGTACTTC. Variable domain in full (rest from reference TRBV29-1 and TRBJ2-5): SAVISQKPSRDICQRGTSLTIQCQVDSQVTMMFWYRQQPGQSLTLIATANQGSEATYESGFVIDKFPISRPNLTFSTLTVSNMSPEDSSIYLCSVAPTGGLNGETQYFGPGTRLLVL.

The rearrangement joins TRBV20-1 to TRBJ2-5; D unresolved. The CDR3 is 12 residues long. V was clipped by 3 bases and J by 7 bases, with 12 bases between them. Germline-derived CDR1 and CDR2 are DFQATT and SNEGSKA (reference sequence). The DNA of the CDR3 is TGCAGTGCTAGGGTCAGTGAGGCGACCCAGTACTTC. Its protein product is CSARVSEATQYF.

The rearrangement links TRBV2 to TRBJ1-1; D not certain. CDR1 and CDR2 from the germline V gene are SNHLY and FYNNEI. V dropped 4 bases and J dropped 0 bases, with 9 bases sitting between them. The CDR3 contains 14 residues. CDR3 residues: CASSVHELNTEAFF. The CDR3, as DNA: TGTGCCAGCAGTGTTCACGAATTGAACACTGAAGCTTTCTTT. Filled out from reference TRBV2 and TRBJ1-1, the complete variable domain reads EPEVTQTPSHQVTQMGQEVILRCVPISNHLYFYWYRQILGQKVEFLVSFYNNEISEKSEIFDDQFSVERPDGSNFTLKIRSTKLEDSAMYFCASSVHELNTEAFFGQGTRLTVV.

The genes are TRBV29-1 and TRBJ2-1; tentative D call: TRBD2 (6 bases). The CDR3 is 13 amino acids. Germline assignment: CDR1 SQVTM and CDR2 ANQGSEA. V lost 1 base and J lost 7, with 11 bases in between. Here the CDR3 reads CSVEGPSVNEQFF. As DNA, the CDR3 is TGCAGCGTTGAAGGACCTAGCGTAAATGAGCAGTTCTTC.

This chain uses TRBV9 with TRBJ2-5; 7 nucleotides match TRBD2. Trimming at V came to 3 bases and at J to 3 bases, leaving 11 bases not matched to a gene. This CDR3 region has 16 residues. Germline V CDR1 and CDR2: SGDLS, YYNGEE. Here the CDR3 DNA reads TGTGCCAGCAGCGCCTACTCTACTAGCGCCAAAGAGACCCAGTACTTC. Its translation: CASSAYSTSAKETQYF.

This clonotype has only one observation. CDR3 sequence: CATSRVQGTNTEAFF. DNA of the CDR3: TGTGCCACCAGCAGAGTTCAGGGGACGAACACTGAAGCTTTCTTT. The V and J genes are TRBV15 and TRBJ1-1; possible D gene TRBD1, 6 bases. Germline V gene lookup returns CDR1 LNHNV and CDR2 YYDKDF (reference sequence). The CDR3 totals 15 residues. V lost 1 base and J lost 1, with 10 bases in between.

Of note for this clonotype: The missing conserved phenylalanine or tryptophan at the end of this CDR3 makes a read error likely. V is TRBV20-1 and J is TRBJ2-1; weak D call: TRBD2 (6 bases). The germline CDR1 and CDR2 sequences are DFQATT and SNEGSKA (reference sequence). This CDR3 is built from 15 residues. Trimming left V 6 bases short and J 6 bases short, with 21 bases between. The CDR3 protein is CSAPPGGNNFNEQFS. CDR3 nucleotides: TGCAGTGCCCCACCTGGGGGGAACAACTTCAATGAGCAGTTCTCC.

The rearrangement uses TRBV20-1 and TRBJ2-5; 9 bases fit TRBD2. The CDR3 runs 14 residues. CDR1 is DFQATT and CDR2 is SNEGSKA in the germline V gene (reference sequence). V was pared by 7 bases and J by 3 bases, with 9 bases of the junction left unmatched. As DNA, the CDR3 is TGCAGTGGCGCTAGCGGGGCCGTGGAAGAGACCCAGTACTTC. Amino acids: CSGASGAVEETQYF.

The chain is built from TRBV3-1 and TRBJ1-2; D remains ambiguous. The CDR3 spans 15 residues. The V gene's germline CDR1 is LGHDT and CDR2 YNNKEL (reference sequence). V lost 7 bases and J lost 4, with 19 bases in between. As DNA, the CDR3 is TGTGCCAGCAACAACAAGGTGGGGAGCGGCTATGGCTACACCTTC. Its translation: CASNNKVGSGYGYTF.

This rearrangement joins TRBV4-1 to TRBJ2-3; 9 positions match TRBD2. The length of the CDR3 is 17 residues. V dropped 0 bases and J dropped 7; count of bases not matched to a gene: 11. The germline V gene has CDR1 MGHRA and CDR2 YSYEKL. CDR3 protein: CASSQDSSGGPQNTQYF. CDR3 in DNA: TGCGCCAGCAGCCAAGATAGCAGCGGGGGGCCGCAGAATACGCAGTATTTT.